This is a list of T cell receptor beta chains from one sample in a study of blood T cell repertoires in COVID-19. This table comes from immunoSEQ multiplex PCR, and its TCRdb copy is limited to in-frame clones, with some not included. The sample shows 200,000 to 250,000 clones, 90% to 95% of them seen only once. Sequencing was performed on peripheral blood. Receptors were obtained from a man in his fifties or sixties with COVID-19, enrolled during active disease. Each CDR3 is given without its conserved first and last residue. The order of the fields is clone size, J gene, V gene, CDR3 protein. Size values are once, few and many counts, or a class for expanded clones, and some rows have none.

abundance: .; j_gene: TRBJ2-2; v_gene: TRBV11-3; CDR3aa: ASSLRGRSNTGELF
abundance: .; j_gene: TRBJ2-1; v_gene: TRBV14; CDR3aa: ASSQGSTSGGTNHEQF
abundance: .; j_gene: TRBJ2-1; v_gene: TRBV5-1; CDR3aa: ASRRAGGLEQF
abundance: once; j_gene: TRBJ2-1; v_gene: TRBV12-3/TRBV12-4; CDR3aa: ASGSLADEQF
abundance: once; j_gene: TRBJ2-3; v_gene: TRBV23-1; CDR3aa: ASSQFRTSGNTDTQY
abundance: .; j_gene: TRBJ1-5; v_gene: TRBV20-1; CDR3aa: SASPGTVSNQPQH
abundance: .; j_gene: TRBJ2-3; v_gene: TRBV15; CDR3aa: ATSGTGVSTDTQY
abundance: .; j_gene: TRBJ2-2; v_gene: TRBV19; CDR3aa: ASSRDRGNTGELF
abundance: once; j_gene: TRBJ1-2; v_gene: TRBV5-1; CDR3aa: ASSTPAGQDSSGYT
abundance: few; j_gene: TRBJ1-1; v_gene: TRBV19; CDR3aa: ASSMGQGTEAF
abundance: .; j_gene: TRBJ2-7; v_gene: TRBV4-3; CDR3aa: ASSQDRLAGGPYEQY
abundance: .; j_gene: TRBJ1-5; v_gene: TRBV28; CDR3aa: ASSLLGDRGDQPQH
abundance: .; j_gene: TRBJ2-7; v_gene: TRBV5-1; CDR3aa: ASSLSWDSNYEQY
abundance: .; j_gene: TRBJ1-4; v_gene: TRBV28; CDR3aa: ASSFVQGLGKLF
abundance: once; j_gene: TRBJ1-2; v_gene: TRBV20-1; CDR3aa: SASPGSLVGYT
abundance: .; j_gene: TRBJ2-7; v_gene: TRBV19; CDR3aa: ASSTIRSGISYEQY
abundance: .; j_gene: TRBJ1-4; v_gene: TRBV6-6; CDR3aa: ASRSQGPGEKLF
abundance: .; j_gene: TRBJ1-5; v_gene: TRBV3-1/TRBV3-2; CDR3aa: ASSNGQGKGQPQH
abundance: .; j_gene: TRBJ2-5; v_gene: TRBV9; CDR3aa: ASSVGERPIQETQY
abundance: .; j_gene: TRBJ2-7; v_gene: TRBV27; CDR3aa: ASSPGTGAREQY
abundance: .; j_gene: TRBJ1-4; v_gene: TRBV7-2; CDR3aa: ASSLTRTNEKLF
abundance: .; j_gene: TRBJ2-7; v_gene: TRBV19; CDR3aa: ASSIRWQGSYEQY
abundance: .; j_gene: TRBJ2-7; v_gene: TRBV28; CDR3aa: ASSVGTSGGFYEQY